This TCR beta chain was identified in a study of shared clonotypes between healthy human individuals. The wider study: Donors, aged 18 to 49, were a couple of women and a few men. CD4 naive cells filled three plates per donor, CD4 memory three, CD8 naive two and CD8 memory one. Notes on the study in general: Generation probabilities were higher for clonotypes shared across all four sorted-subset donors than for unshared ones.

As handled by the study authors: ImmunoSEQ junction-only sequences lacked quality scores, so their filtering differed. Measured with immunoSEQ multiplex PCR; TCRdb has only the in-frame clones, and not every one. From that table come the V and J calls and clone size; the DNA was used to work out D and trimming. The sample lists about 1.5 million clones, around 98% occurring once. Germline V gene sequence: CDR1 SGHVS, CDR2 FQNEAQ. The CDR3 is 12 residues long. Trimming left V 1 base short and J 6 bases short, with 4 bases between. As concerns this clone: No antigen is known for it.

The sequence came from a man aged 25-45 years in good health. The specimen sequenced was naive CD4+ T cells sorted from blood. Regarding subset: CD45RA+ positively selected. The rearrangement uses TRBV7-8 and TRBJ2-1; D remains ambiguous. CDR3 amino acids: CASSLDGNEQFF. The CDR3 region has the DNA TGTGCCAGCAGCTTAGATGGCAATGAGCAGTTCTTC.